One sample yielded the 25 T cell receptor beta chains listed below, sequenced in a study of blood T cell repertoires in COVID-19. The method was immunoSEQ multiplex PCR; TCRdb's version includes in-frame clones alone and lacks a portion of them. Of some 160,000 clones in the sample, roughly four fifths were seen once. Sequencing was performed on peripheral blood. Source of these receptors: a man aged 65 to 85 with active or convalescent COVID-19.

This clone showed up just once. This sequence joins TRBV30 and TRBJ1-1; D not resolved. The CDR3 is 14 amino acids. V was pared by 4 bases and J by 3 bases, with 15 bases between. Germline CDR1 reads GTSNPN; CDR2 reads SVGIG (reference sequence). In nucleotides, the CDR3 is TGTGCCTGGACTTTTTTGTCGTCGGACACTGAAGCTTTCTTT. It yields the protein CAWTFLSSDTEAFF. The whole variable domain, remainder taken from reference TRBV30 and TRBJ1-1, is SQTIHQWPATLVQPVGSPLSLECTVEGTSNPNLYWYRQAAGRGLQLLFYSVGIGQISSEVPQNLSASRPQDRQFILSSKKLLLSDSGFYLCAWTFLSSDTEAFFGQGTRLTVV.

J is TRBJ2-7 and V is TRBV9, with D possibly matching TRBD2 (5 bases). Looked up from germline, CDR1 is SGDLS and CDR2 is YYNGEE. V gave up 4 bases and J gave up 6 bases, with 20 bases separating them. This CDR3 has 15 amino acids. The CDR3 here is CASSPRTSRGVEQYF. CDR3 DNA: TGTGCCAGCAGCCCCCGGACTTCACGGGGAGTCGAGCAGTACTTC.

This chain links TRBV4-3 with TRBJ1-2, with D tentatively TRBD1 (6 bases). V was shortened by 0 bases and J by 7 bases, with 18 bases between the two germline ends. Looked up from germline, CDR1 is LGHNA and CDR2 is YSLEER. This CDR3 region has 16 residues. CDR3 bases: TGCGCCAGCAGCCAAGAGCATCACAGGGTGATTCGTGGCTACACCTTC. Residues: CASSQEHHRVIRGYTF.

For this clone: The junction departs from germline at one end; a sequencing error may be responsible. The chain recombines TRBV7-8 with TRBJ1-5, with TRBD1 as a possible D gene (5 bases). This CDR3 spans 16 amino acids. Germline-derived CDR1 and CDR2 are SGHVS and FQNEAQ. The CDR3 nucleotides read TGTGTCAGCAGCTTAGCGCGCTGGACAAGTAATCAGCCCCAGCATTTT. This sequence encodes CVSSLARWTSNQPQHF.

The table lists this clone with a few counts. The CDR3 region has the DNA TGTGCCAGCAGCTCCCAACCGGGACTAGCGAATAATGAGCAGTTCTTC. It translates to CASSSQPGLANNEQFF. The J gene is TRBJ2-1, the V gene TRBV7-3; 10 bases fit TRBD2. The ends lost 4 bases at V and 7 bases at J; junction bases unmatched: 10. The germline V gene has CDR1 SGHTA and CDR2 FQGTGA. CDR3 length: 16 residues.

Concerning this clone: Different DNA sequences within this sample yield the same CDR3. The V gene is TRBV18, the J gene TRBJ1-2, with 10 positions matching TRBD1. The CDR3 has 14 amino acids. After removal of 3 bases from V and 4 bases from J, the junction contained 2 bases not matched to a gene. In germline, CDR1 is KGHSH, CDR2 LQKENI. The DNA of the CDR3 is TGTGCCAGCTCACCGGGACAGGGGAGCTATGGCTACACCTTC. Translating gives CASSPGQGSYGYTF. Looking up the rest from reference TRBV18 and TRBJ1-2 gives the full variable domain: NAGVMQNPRHLVRRRGQEARLRCSPMKGHSHVYWYRQLPEEGLKFMVYLQKENIIDESGMPKERFSAEFPKEGPSILRIQQVVRGDSAAYFCASSPGQGSYGYTFGSGTRLTVV.

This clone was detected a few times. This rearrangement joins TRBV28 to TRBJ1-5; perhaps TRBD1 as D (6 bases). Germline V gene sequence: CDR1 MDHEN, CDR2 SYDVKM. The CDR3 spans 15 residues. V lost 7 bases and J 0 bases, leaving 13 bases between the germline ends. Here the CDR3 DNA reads TGTGCCAGCACCAAGGGGGGGTCTAGCAATCAGCCCCAGCATTTT. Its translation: CASTKGGSSNQPQHF.

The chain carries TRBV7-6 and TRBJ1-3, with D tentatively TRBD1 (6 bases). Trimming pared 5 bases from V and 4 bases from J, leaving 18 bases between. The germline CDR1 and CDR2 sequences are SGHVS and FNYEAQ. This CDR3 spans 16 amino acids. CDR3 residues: CASSQGTGHTGNTIYF. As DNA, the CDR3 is TGTGCCAGCAGCCAAGGAACAGGGCATACAGGAAACACCATATATTTT.

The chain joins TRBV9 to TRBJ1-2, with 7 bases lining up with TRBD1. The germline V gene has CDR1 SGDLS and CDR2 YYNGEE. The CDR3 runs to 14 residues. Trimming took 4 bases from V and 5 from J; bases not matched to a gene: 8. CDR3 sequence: CASSSQQGWYGYTF. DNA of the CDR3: TGTGCCAGCAGCTCACAACAGGGGTGGTATGGCTACACCTTC.

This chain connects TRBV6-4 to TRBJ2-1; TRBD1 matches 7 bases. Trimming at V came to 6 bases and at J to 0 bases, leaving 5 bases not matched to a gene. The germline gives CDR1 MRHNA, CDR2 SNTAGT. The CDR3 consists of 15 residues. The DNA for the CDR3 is TGTGCCAGCAGCCCCGACAGGGTCTCCTACAATGAGCAGTTCTTC. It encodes CASSPDRVSYNEQFF.

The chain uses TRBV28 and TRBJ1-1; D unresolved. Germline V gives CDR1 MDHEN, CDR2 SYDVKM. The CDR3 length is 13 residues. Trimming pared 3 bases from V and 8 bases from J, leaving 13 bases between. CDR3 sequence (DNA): TGTGCCAGCAGTTTGCGAGTCAAAACCGAAGCTTTCTTT. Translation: CASSLRVKTEAFF.

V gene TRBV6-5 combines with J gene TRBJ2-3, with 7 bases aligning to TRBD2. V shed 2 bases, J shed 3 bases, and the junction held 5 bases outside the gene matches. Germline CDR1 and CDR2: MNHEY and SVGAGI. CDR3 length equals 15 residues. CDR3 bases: TGTGCCAGCAGTTACGCGGGGGAGTTGACAGATACGCAGTATTTT. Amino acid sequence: CASSYAGELTDTQYF.

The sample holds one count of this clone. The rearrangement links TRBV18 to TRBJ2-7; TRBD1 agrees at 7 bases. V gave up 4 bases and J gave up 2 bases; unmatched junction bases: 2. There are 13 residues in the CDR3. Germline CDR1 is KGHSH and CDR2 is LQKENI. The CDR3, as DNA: TGTGCCAGCTCACGACAGGGAGCCTACGAGCAGTACTTC. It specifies CASSRQGAYEQYF.

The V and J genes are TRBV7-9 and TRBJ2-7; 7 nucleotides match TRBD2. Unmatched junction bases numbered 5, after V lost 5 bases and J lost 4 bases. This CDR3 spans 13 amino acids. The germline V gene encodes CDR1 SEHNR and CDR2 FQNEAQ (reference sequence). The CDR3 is CASSQMGGYEQYF. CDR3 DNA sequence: TGTGCCAGCAGCCAGATGGGGGGGTACGAGCAGTACTTC.

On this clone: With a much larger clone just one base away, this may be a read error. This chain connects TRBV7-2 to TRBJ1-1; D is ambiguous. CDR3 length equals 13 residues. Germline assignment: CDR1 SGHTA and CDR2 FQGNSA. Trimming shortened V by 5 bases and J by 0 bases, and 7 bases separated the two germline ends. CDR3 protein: CASSPHMNTEAFF. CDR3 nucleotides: TGTGCCAGCAGCCCTCACATGAACACTGAAGCTTTCTTT.

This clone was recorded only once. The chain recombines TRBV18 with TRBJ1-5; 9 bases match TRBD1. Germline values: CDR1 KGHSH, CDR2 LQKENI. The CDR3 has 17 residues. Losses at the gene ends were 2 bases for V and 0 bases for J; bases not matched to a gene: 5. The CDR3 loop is CASSPGGTGNSNQPQHF. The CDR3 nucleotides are TGTGCCAGCTCACCAGGGGGGACAGGGAATAGCAATCAGCCCCAGCATTTT.

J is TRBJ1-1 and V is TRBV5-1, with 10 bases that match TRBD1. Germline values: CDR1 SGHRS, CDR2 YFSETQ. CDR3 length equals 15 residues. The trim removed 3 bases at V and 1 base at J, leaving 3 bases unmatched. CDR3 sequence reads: CASSWTGGRNTEAFF. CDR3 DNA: TGCGCCAGCAGCTGGACAGGGGGTAGGAACACTGAAGCTTTCTTT. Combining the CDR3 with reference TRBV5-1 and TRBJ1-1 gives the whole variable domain KAGVTQTPRYLIKTRGQQVTLSCSPISGHRSVSWYQQTPGQGLQFLFEYFSETQRNKGNFPGRFSGRQFSNSRSEMNVSTLELGDSALYLCASSWTGGRNTEAFFGQGTRLTVV.

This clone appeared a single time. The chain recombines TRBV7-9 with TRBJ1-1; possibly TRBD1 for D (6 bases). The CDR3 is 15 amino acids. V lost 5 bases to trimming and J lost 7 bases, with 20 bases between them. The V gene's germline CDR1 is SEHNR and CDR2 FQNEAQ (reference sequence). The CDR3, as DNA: TGTGCCAGCAGCCCTGACAGGCACTCCTTGGGTGAAGCTTTCTTT. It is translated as CASSPDRHSLGEAFF.

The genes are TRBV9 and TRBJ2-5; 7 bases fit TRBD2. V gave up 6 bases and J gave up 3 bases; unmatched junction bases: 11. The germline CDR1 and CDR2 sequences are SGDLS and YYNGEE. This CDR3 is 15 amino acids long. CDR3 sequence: CASTPGAGEKETQYF. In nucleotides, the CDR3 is TGTGCCAGCACCCCCGGGGCGGGGGAAAAAGAGACCCAGTACTTC.

CDR3 residues: CASSQGYRGPDTQYF. In DNA form, the CDR3 reads TGCGCCAGCAGCCAAGGGTACAGGGGGCCAGATACGCAGTATTTT. The chain joins TRBV4-3 to TRBJ2-3; 9 bases map to TRBD1. The CDR3 runs to 15 residues. The germline V gene has CDR1 LGHNA and CDR2 YSLEER. V shed 1 base and J 4 bases; nucleotides not matched to a gene: 3.

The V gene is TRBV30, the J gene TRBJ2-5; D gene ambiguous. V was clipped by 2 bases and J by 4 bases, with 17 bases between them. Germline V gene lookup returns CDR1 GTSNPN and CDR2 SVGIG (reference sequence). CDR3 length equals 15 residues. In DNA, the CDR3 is TGTGCCTGGAGTCTCGACTCGGGTCGGAGAGAGACCCAGTACTTC. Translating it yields CAWSLDSGRRETQYF.

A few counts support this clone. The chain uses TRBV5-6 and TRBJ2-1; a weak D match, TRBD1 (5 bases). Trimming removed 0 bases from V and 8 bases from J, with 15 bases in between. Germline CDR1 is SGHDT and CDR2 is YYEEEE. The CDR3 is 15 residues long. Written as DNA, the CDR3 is TGTGCCAGCAGCTTGGGCCTAGGTCAGGGCTATGAGCAGTTCTTC. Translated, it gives CASSLGLGQGYEQFF.

This CDR3 is CASSKDSSSYNEQFF. As DNA, the CDR3 is TGTGCCAGCTCGAAGGATTCTAGCTCCTACAATGAGCAGTTCTTC. This chain uses TRBV7-8 with TRBJ2-1; D is unclear. Trimming removed 8 bases from V and 0 bases from J, with 14 bases in between. The V gene's germline CDR1 is SGHVS and CDR2 FQNEAQ. CDR3 length equals 15 residues.

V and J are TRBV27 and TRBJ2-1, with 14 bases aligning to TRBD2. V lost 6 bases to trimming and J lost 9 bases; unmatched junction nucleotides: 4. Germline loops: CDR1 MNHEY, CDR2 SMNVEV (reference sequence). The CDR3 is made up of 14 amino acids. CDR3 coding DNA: TGTGCCAGCAGGGGACTAGCGGGAGCCAGTGAGCAGTTCTTC. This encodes CASRGLAGASEQFF.

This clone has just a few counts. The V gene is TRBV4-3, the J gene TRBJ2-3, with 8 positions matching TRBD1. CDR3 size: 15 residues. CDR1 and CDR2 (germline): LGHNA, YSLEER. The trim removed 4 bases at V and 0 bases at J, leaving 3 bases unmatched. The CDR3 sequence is CASSLRDRSTDTQYF. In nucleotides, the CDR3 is TGCGCCAGCAGCCTCCGGGACAGGAGCACAGATACGCAGTATTTT.